The source of this T cell receptor beta chain is a study of cytomegalovirus exposure and HLA in healthy donors. The PCR used 60 Vbeta and 13 Jbeta primers. Some clones are missing from TCRdb's copy, which holds only in-frame ones; the method was immunoSEQ multiplex PCR. This specimen shows roughly 200,000 clones; the ten leading clones hold roughly 1.2%. Trimming took off 5 bases at V and 5 bases at J, with 13 bases between the two ends. Germline values: CDR1 SGHVS, CDR2 FNYEAQ. The length of the CDR3 is 14 residues. The TCR originated in a girl aged 2-10 years in good health and CMV-seropositive. Input material: PBMCs. V and J are TRBV7-6 and TRBJ2-1; possible D gene TRBD1, 5 bases. Here the CDR3 reads CASSISLDNNEQFF. DNA for the CDR3: TGTGCCAGCAGCATATCCCTGGACAACAATGAGCAGTTCTTC.